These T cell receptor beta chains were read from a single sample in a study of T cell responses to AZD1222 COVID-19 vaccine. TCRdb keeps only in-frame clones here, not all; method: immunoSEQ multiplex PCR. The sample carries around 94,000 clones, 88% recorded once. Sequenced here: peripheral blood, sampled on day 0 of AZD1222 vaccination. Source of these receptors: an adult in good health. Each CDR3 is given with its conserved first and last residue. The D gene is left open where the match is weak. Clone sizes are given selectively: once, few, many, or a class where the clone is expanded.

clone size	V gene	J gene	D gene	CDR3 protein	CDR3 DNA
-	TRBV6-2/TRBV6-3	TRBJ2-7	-	CASSYNGVTPTYEQYF	TGTGCCAGCAGTTACAACGGAGTCACCCCAACCTACGAGCAGTACTTC
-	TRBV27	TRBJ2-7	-	CASSLDGEQYF	TGTGCCAGCAGTTTAGATGGGGAGCAGTACTTC
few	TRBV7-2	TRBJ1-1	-	CASSTSSGSVGTEAFF	TGTGCCAGCAGCACATCTTCCGGCTCGGTGGGCACTGAAGCTTTCTTT
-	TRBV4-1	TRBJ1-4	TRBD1	CASSLEGGQGRPTNEKLFF	TGCGCCAGCAGCCTTGAGGGGGGACAGGGGCGACCAACTAATGAAAAACTGTTTTTT
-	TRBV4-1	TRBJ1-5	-	CASSQVVGPNSNQPQHF	TGCGCCAGCAGCCAAGTGGTTGGACCTAATAGCAATCAGCCCCAGCATTTT
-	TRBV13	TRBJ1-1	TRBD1	CASSLSSGGSTEAFF	TGTGCCAGCAGCTTGTCTTCAGGGGGGAGTACTGAAGCTTTCTTT
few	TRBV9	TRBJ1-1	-	CASSPPGGGYTEAFF	TGTGCCAGCAGCCCCCCGGGGGGGGGCTACACTGAAGCTTTCTTT
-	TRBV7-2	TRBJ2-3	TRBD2	CASSLQAGGTDTQYF	TGTGCCAGCAGCTTACAGGCGGGGGGCACAGATACGCAGTATTTT
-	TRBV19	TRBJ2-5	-	CASSITSSQETQYF	TGTGCCAGTAGTATCACCTCAAGCCAAGAGACCCAGTACTTC
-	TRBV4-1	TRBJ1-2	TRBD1	CASSPIQGRVALGYTF	TGCGCCAGCAGCCCTATACAGGGGAGAGTAGCCCTTGGCTACACCTTC
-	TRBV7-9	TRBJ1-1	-	CASSLDPGRYTEAFF	TGTGCCAGCAGCTTAGATCCAGGGAGGTACACTGAAGCTTTCTTT
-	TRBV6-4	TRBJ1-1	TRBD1	CASREDRENTEAFF	TGTGCCAGCAGGGAGGACAGGGAAAACACTGAAGCTTTCTTT
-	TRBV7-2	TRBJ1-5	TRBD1	CASSQGTATNQPQHF	TGTGCCAGCAGCCAAGGGACAGCCACAAATCAGCCCCAGCATTTT
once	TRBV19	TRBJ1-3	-	CASGDNHSGNTIYF	TGTGCCAGTGGTGATAACCACTCTGGAAACACCATATATTTT
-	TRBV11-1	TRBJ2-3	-	CASSFGSAAGTDTQYF	TGTGCCAGCAGCTTCGGTTCGGCAGCCGGGACAGATACGCAGTATTTT
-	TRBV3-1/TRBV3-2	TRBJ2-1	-	CASSHPMGLANYNEQFF	TGTGCCAGCAGCCACCCAATGGGGCTAGCCAATTACAATGAGCAGTTCTTC
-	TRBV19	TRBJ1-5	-	CATKRQANQPQHF	TGTGCCACGAAACGGCAGGCCAATCAGCCCCAGCATTTT
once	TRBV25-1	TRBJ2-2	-	CASSDLGRSPGELFF	TGTGCCAGCAGTGATCTGGGCAGATCACCCGGGGAGCTGTTTTTT
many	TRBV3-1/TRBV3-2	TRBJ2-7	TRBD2	CASSQGLASWEQYF	TGTGCCAGCAGCCAAGGACTAGCGAGTTGGGAGCAGTACTTC
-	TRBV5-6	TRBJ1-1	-	CASSILGTKNTEAFF	TGTGCCAGCAGCATTTTAGGGACAAAGAACACTGAAGCTTTCTTT
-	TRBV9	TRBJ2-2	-	CASSVDTSNTGELFF	TGTGCCAGCAGCGTTGACACCAGCAACACCGGGGAGCTGTTTTTT
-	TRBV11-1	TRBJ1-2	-	CASSLTDYYGYTF	TGTGCCAGCAGCTTAACAGACTACTATGGCTACACCTTC
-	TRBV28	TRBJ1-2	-	CASSTLRDGYTF	TGTGCCAGCAGTACATTAAGGGATGGCTACACCTTC
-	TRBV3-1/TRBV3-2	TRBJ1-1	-	CASSQTNSGLGEAFF	TGTGCCAGCAGTCAAACAAATTCCGGTCTGGGTGAAGCTTTCTTT
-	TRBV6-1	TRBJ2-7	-	CASSERGRLYMQYF	TGTGCCAGCAGTGAAAGGGGACGGCTCTACATGCAGTACTTC
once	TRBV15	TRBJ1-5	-	CATSRDEIATSQPQHF	TGTGCCACCAGCAGAGATGAGATCGCTACCAGTCAGCCCCAGCATTTT
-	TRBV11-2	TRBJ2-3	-	CASSLEFGGRLEDTQYF	TGTGCCAGCAGCTTAGAGTTCGGGGGGCGCTTAGAAGATACGCAGTATTTT
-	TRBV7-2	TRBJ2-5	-	CASSLTSPRGGETQYF	TGTGCCAGCAGCTTAACCTCTCCGAGGGGTGGAGAGACCCAGTACTTC
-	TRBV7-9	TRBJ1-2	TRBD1	CASSLAGGNGYTF	TGTGCCAGCAGCTTAGCAGGGGGCAATGGCTACACCTTC
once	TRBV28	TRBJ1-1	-	CASTAQGNTEAFF	TGTGCCAGCACCGCCCAGGGGAACACTGAAGCTTTCTTT
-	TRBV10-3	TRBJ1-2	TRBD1	CAINRGGRLGGYTF	TGTGCCATCAACCGAGGGGGCCGTCTTGGTGGCTACACCTTC
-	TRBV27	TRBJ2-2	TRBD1	CATSFPGQGNTGELFF	TGTGCCACTTCATTTCCGGGACAGGGCAACACCGGGGAGCTGTTTTTT
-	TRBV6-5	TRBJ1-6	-	CASRTGYNSPLHF	TGTGCCAGCAGGACAGGTTATAATTCACCCCTCCACTTT
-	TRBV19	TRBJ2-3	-	CASTRGGFFTDTQYF	TGTGCCAGTACCAGGGGGGGTTTCTTCACAGATACGCAGTATTTT
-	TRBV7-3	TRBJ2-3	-	CASSSEGRAGDTQYF	TGTGCCAGCAGCTCCGAGGGCAGGGCAGGAGATACGCAGTATTTT
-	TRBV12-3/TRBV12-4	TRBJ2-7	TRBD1	CASSSGQGGEQYF	TGTGCCAGCAGTTCGGGACAGGGGGGAGAGCAGTACTTC
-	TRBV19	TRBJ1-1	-	CASSIRELNTEAFF	TGTGCCAGTAGTATTAGGGAATTGAACACTGAAGCTTTCTTT
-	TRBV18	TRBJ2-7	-	CASSPPEGSYEQYF	TGTGCCAGCTCACCACCTGAGGGCTCCTACGAGCAGTACTTC
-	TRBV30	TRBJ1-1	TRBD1	CAWSGQGLVAFF	TGTGCCTGGAGTGGACAGGGGCTTGTGGCTTTCTTT
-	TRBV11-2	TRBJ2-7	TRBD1	CASSLEQGGSYEQYF	TGTGCCAGCAGCTTAGAACAGGGGGGCAGCTACGAGCAGTACTTC
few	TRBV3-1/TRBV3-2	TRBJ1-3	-	CASSPKMSGNTIYF	TGTGCCAGCAGCCCTAAGATGTCTGGAAACACCATATATTTT
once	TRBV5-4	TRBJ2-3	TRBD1	CASSPPGQGLTDTQYF	TGTGCCAGCAGCCCCCCGGGACAGGGACTCACAGATACGCAGTATTTT
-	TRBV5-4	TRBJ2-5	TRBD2	CATNRRGGSAETQYF	TGTGCCACCAATCGAAGGGGCGGGAGTGCAGAGACCCAGTACTTC
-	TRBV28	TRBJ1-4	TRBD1	CASSAPQGEKLFF	TGTGCCAGCAGTGCCCCACAGGGGGAGAAACTGTTTTTT
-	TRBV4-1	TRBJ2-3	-	CASSPSRDSEKRDTQYF	TGCGCCAGCAGCCCGTCCCGGGACTCCGAAAAAAGGGATACGCAGTATTTT
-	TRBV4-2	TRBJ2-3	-	CASSQAKLTDTQYF	TGTGCCAGCAGCCAAGCGAAACTCACAGATACGCAGTATTTT
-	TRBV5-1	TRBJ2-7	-	CASSFTVNGYLGYEQYF	TGCGCCAGCAGCTTTACAGTCAACGGGTATTTGGGATACGAGCAGTACTTC
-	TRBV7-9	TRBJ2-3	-	CASSLGQTSTDTQYF	TGTGCCAGCAGCTTGGGGCAGACTAGCACAGATACGCAGTATTTT